The 4 T cell receptor beta chains in this list originate from one sample, sequenced in a study of shared clonotypes between healthy human individuals (dated by TCRdb to 2018 to 2020). Library preparation was by the immunoSEQ multiplex PCR assay. TCRdb stores this immuneACCESS table with in-frame sequences only. Part of the clones is absent; in the studies checked, under half of the shortfall reflects unresolved V genes, and no reason is known for the rest. The sample table holds some 1,600,000 clones, of which approximately 98% were seen once. The ten largest clones capture roughly 0.42% of the sample. The sequenced sample was naive CD4+ T cells sorted from blood. The cell subset or site label for this specimen denotes: CD45RA+ positively selected. The source is a man aged 25-45 years in good health.

This clone was detected only once. V gene TRBV27 combines with J gene TRBJ2-1, with D perhaps TRBD1 or TRBD2 (5 bases each). Germline CDR1 reads MNHEY; CDR2 reads SMNVEV (reference sequence). Trimming stripped 5 bases from V and 7 bases from J, with 21 bases between. There are 16 residues in the CDR3. Here the CDR3 DNA reads TGTGCCAGCAGTCTATTTGGGCCGGGACGATCTAATGAGCAGTTCTTC. Protein product: CASSLFGPGRSNEQFF.

The chain has TRBV5-1 and TRBJ2-3; D gene unclear. V was trimmed by 5 bases and J by 5 bases, leaving 12 bases between them. The germline gives CDR1 SGHRS, CDR2 YFSETQ. The CDR3 runs to 13 residues. The CDR3 reads CASSREDLDTQYF. The DNA of the CDR3 is TGCGCCAGCAGTAGAGAGGACCTAGATACGCAGTATTTT.

V gene TRBV28 combines with J gene TRBJ1-1; 7 bases are shared with TRBD1. Germline V gives CDR1 MDHEN, CDR2 SYDVKM. CDR3 length: 14 residues. V shed 2 bases and J 6 bases; nucleotides not matched to a gene: 6. CDR3 loop: CASSLTPGQSEAFF. The CDR3 nucleotides read TGTGCCAGCAGTTTAACCCCGGGACAGTCTGAAGCTTTCTTT. Complete variable domain (other parts from reference TRBV28 and TRBJ1-1): DVKVTQSSRYLVKRTGEKVFLECVQDMDHENMFWYRQDPGLGLRLIYFSYDVKMKEKGDIPEGYSVSREKKERFSLILESASTNQTSMYLCASSLTPGQSEAFFGQGTRLTVV.

Remarks on this clone: Germline is not matched at one junction end, which may reflect a read error. The CDR3 DNA follows: TGTGCCAGCAGCGTAGAGGGAGGAGAGATCCAGTACTTC. This gives the protein CASSVEGGEIQYF. This rearrangement joins TRBV9 to TRBJ2-5; a possible D gene is TRBD2 (6 bases). Germline V gene sequence: CDR1 SGDLS, CDR2 YYNGEE. The CDR3 totals 13 residues. Looking up the rest from reference TRBV9 and TRBJ2-5 gives the full variable domain: DSGVTQTPKHLITATGQRVTLRCSPRSGDLSVYWYQQSLDQGLQFLIQYYNGEERAKGNILERFSAQQFPDLHSELNLSSLELGDSALYFCASSVEGGEIQYFGPGTRLLVL.